The clone carrying this T cell receptor (beta chain) came up a few times. The CDR3 extends over 14 amino acids. Trimming took 0 bases from V and 2 from J, leaving 8 bases between them. The germline V gene has CDR1 MGHRA and CDR2 YSYEKL. This record belongs to a study of T cells in Graves' hyperthyroidism and ophthalmopathy. Authors of the study amplified TCR beta CDR3 regions from RNA transcripts. The HTBI primer set served for first-round RT-PCR of the TCR CDR3. TCRdb recomputed calls from the multiplex PCR reads with MiXCR, one row per CDR3 protein. The sample holds over 350,000 distinct CDR3 sequences, roughly 13% seen once.

The TCR originated in a man aged 50 or older with Graves' ophthalmopathy. Material: blood. The chain combines TRBV4-1 with TRBJ2-7, with D hard to call. The CDR3 loop reads CASSQDPGAYEQYF. The CDR3 bases are TGCGCCAGCAGCCAAGATCCTGGAGCCTACGAGCAGTACTTC.